Listed below are T cell receptor beta chains from one sample, sequenced in a study of patients and donors after allogeneic stem cell transplantation. TCRdb re-called the RT-PCR reads with MiXCR, one entry per CDR3 protein. In the table there are approximately 250,000 distinct CDR3 sequences, over 12% of which are singletons. Specimen: blood, either unsorted or a sorted T cell fraction (not recorded which). The source of these receptors is a human donor who was either an allogeneic HSCT recipient or a stem cell or donor lymphocyte infusion donor (not recorded which). It is not recorded whose cells these are; they may come from a transplant donor. CDR3s include the opening cysteine and the closing phenylalanine or tryptophan. The D gene is left open where the match is weak. Rows may omit the clone size; those that give it use once, few, many or a size class.

abundance: few
j_gene: TRBJ2-5
d_gene: .
v_gene: TRBV7-9
CDR3aa: CASSRGAEETQYF
CDR3nt: TGTGCCAGCAGTAGGGGGGCCGAAGAGACCCAGTACTTC

abundance: few
j_gene: TRBJ2-7
d_gene: .
v_gene: TRBV3-1
CDR3aa: CASSQRGTDLHEQYF
CDR3nt: TGTGCCAGCAGCCAACGGGGGACAGACCTCCACGAGCAGTACTTC

abundance: few
j_gene: TRBJ2-5
d_gene: .
v_gene: TRBV14
CDR3aa: CASSPGRREQETQYF
CDR3nt: TGTGCCAGCAGCCCTGGGAGGAGGGAACAAGAGACCCAGTACTTC

abundance: few
j_gene: TRBJ2-5
d_gene: .
v_gene: TRBV7-2
CDR3aa: CASSQTETQYF
CDR3nt: TGTGCCAGCAGCCAGACAGAGACCCAGTACTTC

abundance: few
j_gene: TRBJ1-5
d_gene: .
v_gene: TRBV2
CDR3aa: CASIGSLDQPQHF
CDR3nt: TGTGCCAGCATTGGGTCACTCGATCAGCCCCAGCATTTT

abundance: .
j_gene: TRBJ1-3
d_gene: .
v_gene: TRBV12-5
CDR3aa: CASGLAPGNTIYF
CDR3nt: TGTGCTAGTGGTCTCGCACCAGGAAACACCATATATTTT

abundance: .
j_gene: TRBJ1-6
d_gene: .
v_gene: TRBV28
CDR3aa: CASTPGDQGLLASPLHF
CDR3nt: TGTGCCAGCACCCCTGGCGACCAGGGTTTACTGGCCTCACCCCTCCACTTT

abundance: .
j_gene: TRBJ1-2
d_gene: .
v_gene: TRBV4-3
CDR3aa: CASSQVGQGDGYTF
CDR3nt: TGCGCCAGCAGCCAAGTAGGGCAGGGTGATGGCTACACCTTC

abundance: once
j_gene: TRBJ2-7
d_gene: .
v_gene: TRBV20-1
CDR3aa: CSARGTTLEHEQYF
CDR3nt: TGCAGTGCTAGAGGGACTACATTGGAACACGAGCAGTACTTC

abundance: few
j_gene: TRBJ2-1
d_gene: TRBD1
v_gene: TRBV20-1
CDR3aa: CSATIPGQGDNEQFF
CDR3nt: TGCAGTGCCACGATACCGGGACAGGGAGACAATGAGCAGTTCTTC

abundance: .
j_gene: TRBJ1-6
d_gene: .
v_gene: TRBV4-1
CDR3aa: CASSKGGTINSPLHF
CDR3nt: TGCGCCAGCAGCAAAGGGGGGACAATCAATTCACCCCTCCACTTT

abundance: many
j_gene: TRBJ1-4
d_gene: TRBD1
v_gene: TRBV6-2/TRBV6-3
CDR3aa: CASRTTGANEKLFF
CDR3nt: TGTGCCAGCAGGACGACAGGGGCTAATGAAAAACTGTTTTTT

abundance: many
j_gene: TRBJ2-1
d_gene: .
v_gene: TRBV20-1
CDR3aa: CSARERLEQFF
CDR3nt: TGCAGTGCTAGAGAACGGCTCGAGCAGTTCTTC

abundance: .
j_gene: TRBJ2-1
d_gene: .
v_gene: TRBV29-1
CDR3aa: CSVVFGGNEQFF
CDR3nt: TGCAGCGTTGTGTTTGGCGGGAATGAGCAGTTCTTC

abundance: few
j_gene: TRBJ1-6
d_gene: .
v_gene: TRBV5-1
CDR3aa: CASSLRGAPNSPLHF
CDR3nt: TGCGCCAGCAGCCTGCGTGGGGCCCCAAATTCACCCCTCCACTTT

abundance: .
j_gene: TRBJ1-1
d_gene: .
v_gene: TRBV6-5
CDR3aa: CASSYPGGGDTEAFF
CDR3nt: TGTGCCAGCAGTTACCCCGGCGGGGGGGACACTGAAGCTTTCTTT

abundance: few
j_gene: TRBJ1-4
d_gene: TRBD1
v_gene: TRBV5-1
CDR3aa: CASSLGTGTGGVREKLFF
CDR3nt: TGCGCCAGCAGCTTGGGGACCGGGACAGGGGGAGTTCGAGAAAAACTGTTTTTT

abundance: few
j_gene: TRBJ2-2
d_gene: TRBD2
v_gene: TRBV19
CDR3aa: CASSKDLAGGTNTGELFF
CDR3nt: TGTGCCAGTAGTAAAGATCTAGCGGGGGGGACGAACACCGGGGAGCTGTTTTTT

abundance: .
j_gene: TRBJ1-2
d_gene: TRBD1
v_gene: TRBV6-2/TRBV6-3
CDR3aa: CASSDGTGGGYTF
CDR3nt: TGTGCCAGCAGTGATGGGACAGGGGGTGGCTACACCTTC

abundance: few
j_gene: TRBJ2-3
d_gene: .
v_gene: TRBV5-4
CDR3aa: CASSSPSGYSTDTQYF
CDR3nt: TGTGCCAGCAGCTCCCCCTCGGGCTATAGCACAGATACGCAGTATTTT

abundance: few
j_gene: TRBJ1-1
d_gene: TRBD1
v_gene: TRBV5-1
CDR3aa: CASSETGDSYGAFF
CDR3nt: TGCGCCAGCAGCGAAACAGGGGACTCTTACGGAGCTTTCTTT

abundance: many
j_gene: TRBJ2-6
d_gene: .
v_gene: TRBV4-3
CDR3aa: CASSQQGTGANVLTF
CDR3nt: TGCGCCAGCAGCCAACAGGGAACCGGGGCCAACGTCCTGACTTTC

abundance: few
j_gene: TRBJ1-5
d_gene: .
v_gene: TRBV6-1
CDR3aa: CASSKQGGNQPQHF
CDR3nt: TGTGCCAGCAGTAAACAGGGTGGCAATCAGCCCCAGCATTTT

abundance: .
j_gene: TRBJ1-2
d_gene: TRBD1
v_gene: TRBV12-3/TRBV12-4
CDR3aa: CASRRGQGGGYTF
CDR3nt: TGTGCCAGCAGGCGGGGACAGGGTGGAGGCTACACCTTC

abundance: .
j_gene: TRBJ2-3
d_gene: .
v_gene: TRBV12-3/TRBV12-4
CDR3aa: CASSLFTTDTQYF
CDR3nt: TGTGCCAGCAGTTTATTCACCACAGATACGCAGTATTTT

abundance: few
j_gene: TRBJ2-1
d_gene: .
v_gene: TRBV9
CDR3aa: CASSVEGDEQFF
CDR3nt: TGTGCCAGCAGCGTAGAGGGGGATGAGCAGTTCTTC

abundance: few
j_gene: TRBJ2-7
d_gene: TRBD1
v_gene: TRBV10-3
CDR3aa: CAIRGTDQAYEQYF
CDR3nt: TGTGCCATCAGGGGGACAGACCAAGCCTACGAGCAGTACTTC

abundance: many
j_gene: TRBJ2-7
d_gene: .
v_gene: TRBV20-1
CDR3aa: CSARVTAYEQYF
CDR3nt: TGCAGTGCTAGAGTGACAGCCTACGAGCAGTACTTC

abundance: .
j_gene: TRBJ2-1
d_gene: .
v_gene: TRBV7-2
CDR3aa: CASSLRRYNEQFF
CDR3nt: TGTGCCAGCAGCTTAAGACGGTACAATGAGCAGTTCTTC

abundance: .
j_gene: TRBJ1-1
d_gene: .
v_gene: TRBV6-1
CDR3aa: CASTVTVSFTEAFF
CDR3nt: TGTGCCAGCACGGTGACAGTTTCATTCACTGAAGCTTTCTTT

abundance: .
j_gene: TRBJ2-7
d_gene: TRBD2
v_gene: TRBV4-3
CDR3aa: CASSQDTSGGDEQYF
CDR3nt: TGCGCCAGCAGCCAAGATACTAGCGGGGGTGACGAGCAGTACTTC

abundance: .
j_gene: TRBJ2-7
d_gene: .
v_gene: TRBV4-1
CDR3aa: CASSPLNDKRYEQYF
CDR3nt: TGCGCCAGCAGCCCCCTAAACGACAAGCGCTACGAGCAGTACTTC

abundance: many
j_gene: TRBJ1-2
d_gene: .
v_gene: TRBV5-6
CDR3aa: CASSLFGEDYGYTF
CDR3nt: TGTGCCAGCAGCTTGTTCGGGGAGGACTATGGCTACACCTTC

abundance: .
j_gene: TRBJ2-1
d_gene: .
v_gene: TRBV11-3
CDR3aa: CANTLALTDEQFF
CDR3nt: TGTGCCAACACCCTAGCGTTGACGGATGAGCAGTTCTTC

abundance: many
j_gene: TRBJ1-3
d_gene: .
v_gene: TRBV6-1
CDR3aa: CASIEAGGGNTIYF
CDR3nt: TGTGCCAGCATCGAGGCCGGTGGTGGAAACACCATATATTTT

abundance: few
j_gene: TRBJ2-7
d_gene: .
v_gene: TRBV20-1
CDR3aa: CSARAPGPIYEQYF
CDR3nt: TGCAGTGCTAGAGCGCCTGGGCCCATCTACGAGCAGTACTTC

abundance: .
j_gene: TRBJ1-2
d_gene: .
v_gene: TRBV5-6
CDR3aa: CASSAFGQFYGYTF
CDR3nt: TGTGCCAGCAGTGCCTTCGGACAGTTCTATGGCTACACCTTC

abundance: many
j_gene: TRBJ2-1
d_gene: TRBD2
v_gene: TRBV5-1
CDR3aa: CASSSPSGSRGKYNEQFF
CDR3nt: TGCGCCAGCAGCTCGCCTAGCGGGAGTCGAGGAAAATACAATGAGCAGTTCTTC

abundance: few
j_gene: TRBJ1-5
d_gene: .
v_gene: TRBV12-3/TRBV12-4
CDR3aa: CASSSGGGQPQHF
CDR3nt: TGTGCCAGCAGTTCCGGCGGGGGTCAGCCCCAGCATTTT

abundance: many
j_gene: TRBJ2-3
d_gene: .
v_gene: TRBV20-1
CDR3aa: CSAPERADTQYF
CDR3nt: TGCAGTGCTCCCGAGAGGGCAGATACGCAGTATTTT

abundance: few
j_gene: TRBJ1-1
d_gene: .
v_gene: TRBV2
CDR3aa: CASREEAYTEAFF
CDR3nt: TGTGCCAGCAGAGAGGAGGCCTACACTGAAGCTTTCTTT